The entry that follows covers one T cell receptor (beta chain) sequence. Its target is unknown. The data originate from a study of sequential checkpoint blockade in melanoma. Across the whole study: 90 to 95 pretreatment tumor DNA samples were TCRβ immunosequenced. Fewer than 25 patients had tumor biopsies before treatment and at week 13.

CDR1 and CDR2 from the germline V gene are SGHRS and YFSETQ. V lost 5 bases and J 1 base, leaving 10 bases between the germline ends. This CDR3 has 14 residues. Treatment described: randomized to nivolumab then ipilimumab (arm A) or the reverse (arm B). Findings of the study overall: About 30 times likelier clinical benefit followed increased tumor T-cell fraction and clonality.

Sequenced by immunoSEQ multiplex PCR; TCRdb stores in-frame clones only, minus some. Counted here are roughly 20,000 clones, roughly 25% occurring once; the ten biggest clones make up around 7.2%. The sequence derives from a human donor with melanoma. The chain links TRBV5-1 to TRBJ2-1, with D tentatively TRBD1 or TRBD2 (5 bases each). The sample in question was tumor tissue (inferred from file names), obtained from a patient given nivolumab and ipilimumab in sequence. The CDR3: CASRSGSSYNEQFF. CDR3 DNA sequence: TGCGCCAGCAGGTCAGGGAGTTCCTACAATGAGCAGTTCTTC.